This entry lists 8 T cell receptor beta chains sequenced from one sample in a study of blood T cell repertoires in COVID-19. TCRdb's table, derived via immunoSEQ multiplex PCR, lists solely in-frame clones and lacks some. The table has more than 70,000 clones, about 88% seen once; the top ten hold 1.2%. Sample: peripheral blood. The origin of the receptors is a man at least 80 years old with active or convalescent COVID-19.

This chain joins TRBV5-1 and TRBJ1-1; D uncertain. Germline CDR1 and CDR2: SGHRS and YFSETQ. The length of the CDR3 is 14 residues. Trimming shortened V by 2 bases and J by 5 bases, and 13 bases separated the two germline ends. CDR3 amino acids: CASSLVPGKTEAFF. CDR3 DNA sequence: TGCGCCAGCAGCTTAGTTCCGGGAAAGACTGAAGCTTTCTTT.

V and J are TRBV7-9 and TRBJ1-4, with no clear D. The CDR3 is 15 amino acids. Trimming stripped 8 bases from V and 2 bases from J, with 15 bases between. CDR1 is SEHNR, CDR2 FQNEAQ, per germline (reference sequence). CDR3 nucleotide sequence: TGTGCCAGCTCCCCGAGGTCCGCGACTAATGAAAAACTGTTTTTT. As protein: CASSPRSATNEKLFF.

The CDR3 nucleotides are TGCGCCAGCAGTTACAGGGAGGGTGATGAAGCTTTCTTT. This encodes CASSYREGDEAFF. The V and J genes are TRBV5-1 and TRBJ1-1; perhaps TRBD1 as D (6 bases). V was cut by 5 bases and J by 7 bases, with 15 bases left in between. CDR1 is SGHRS and CDR2 is YFSETQ in the germline V gene. There are 13 residues in the CDR3. The variable domain in full, completed from reference TRBV5-1 and TRBJ1-1, reads KAGVTQTPRYLIKTRGQQVTLSCSPISGHRSVSWYQQTPGQGLQFLFEYFSETQRNKGNFPGRFSGRQFSNSRSEMNVSTLELGDSALYLCASSYREGDEAFFGQGTRLTVV.

V is TRBV2 and J is TRBJ2-3, with D perhaps matching TRBD2 (6 bases). Per the germline V gene, CDR1 is SNHLY and CDR2 is FYNNEI. This CDR3 has 14 amino acids. Deletions cut 7 bases from V and 1 base from J, with 12 bases between. The CDR3 loop is CASNLAWGTDTQYF. The CDR3 DNA reads TGTGCCAGCAACCTAGCGTGGGGCACAGATACGCAGTATTTT.

This clone has a single count. The chain uses TRBV5-6 and TRBJ2-7, with TRBD1 as a possible D gene (8 bases). V was cut by 3 bases and J by 4 bases, with 11 bases left in between. Germline values: CDR1 SGHDT, CDR2 YYEEEE. The CDR3 runs 13 residues. CDR3 DNA: TGTGCCAGCAGCTACAGGGGGGGATACGAGCAGTACTTC. It encodes CASSYRGGYEQYF. The variable domain in full, completed from reference TRBV5-6 and TRBJ2-7, reads DAGVTQSPTHLIKTRGQQVTLRCSPKSGHDTVSWYQQALGQGPQFIFQYYEEEERQRGNFPDRFSGHQFPNYSSELNVNALLLGDSALYLCASSYRGGYEQYFGPGTRLTVT.

This chain links TRBV5-1 with TRBJ2-1, with 9 bases that match TRBD2. The CDR3 is 19 residues long. V trimming: 3 bases; J trimming: 4 bases; junction bases outside the gene matches: 17. CDR1 and CDR2 (germline): SGHRS, YFSETQ. CDR3 sequence: CASSSRPLAGERGYNEQFF. CDR3 in DNA: TGCGCCAGCAGCTCACGGCCTTTAGCGGGAGAGCGGGGGTACAATGAGCAGTTCTTC.

The CDR3 DNA is TGTGCCAGCAGTCACCGCAGGGCGGGAGGGGTCAATGAGCAGTTCTTC. Amino acids: CASSHRRAGGVNEQFF. The V gene is TRBV6-6, the J gene TRBJ2-1, with TRBD2 matching over 9 bases. The CDR3 spans 16 residues. Germline V gene sequence: CDR1 MNHNY, CDR2 SVGAGI (reference sequence). J was trimmed by 6 bases and V by 5 bases; bases with no gene match: 11.

The CDR3 here is CASSVGGSGTDTQYF. DNA for the CDR3: TGTGCCAGCAGCGTAGGAGGTAGCGGCACAGATACGCAGTATTTT. The gene calls are TRBV9 and TRBJ2-3; a possible D gene is TRBD2 (5 bases). Germline CDR1 SGDLS, CDR2 YYNGEE. CDR3 length: 15 residues. Trimming left V 0 bases short and J 1 base short, with 9 bases between.